A selection of T cell receptor beta chains follows, all from one sample in a study of T cell responses to AZD1222 COVID-19 vaccine. Sequencing was performed with immunoSEQ multiplex PCR; in TCRdb, only in-frame clones are kept and a portion is missing. The repertoire holds some 170,000 clones, 85% to 95% seen once, with over 0.8% in the top ten. The specimen comprised peripheral blood, sampled on day 0 of AZD1222 vaccination. The receptors were gathered from an adult in good health. CDR3s include the opening cysteine and the closing phenylalanine or tryptophan. Fields, in order: CDR3 length, D gene, V gene, clone size, J gene, CDR3 DNA, CDR3 protein. D genes are given only for firm matches. Rows may omit the clone size; those that give it use once, few, many or a size class.

len: 13; d_gene: NA; v_gene: TRBV19; abundance: NA; j_gene: TRBJ1-6; CDR3nt: TGTGCCAGTAGTAGGGACCGATATTCACCCCTCCACTTT; CDR3aa: CASSRDRYSPLHF
len: 11; d_gene: TRBD1; v_gene: TRBV10-3; abundance: NA; j_gene: TRBJ2-1; CDR3nt: TGTGCCACGGGGACAGGGTTGGAGCAGTTCTTC; CDR3aa: CATGTGLEQFF
len: 14; d_gene: TRBD2; v_gene: TRBV3-1/TRBV3-2; abundance: NA; j_gene: TRBJ2-3; CDR3nt: TGTGCCAGCAGCCAGCGGGGGGGCACAGATACGCAGTATTTT; CDR3aa: CASSQRGGTDTQYF
len: 11; d_gene: NA; v_gene: TRBV11-2; abundance: NA; j_gene: TRBJ2-1; CDR3nt: TGTGCCAGCCGCCGTTCCAATGAGCAGTTCTTC; CDR3aa: CASRRSNEQFF
len: 12; d_gene: NA; v_gene: TRBV10-3; abundance: NA; j_gene: TRBJ2-5; CDR3nt: TGTGCCATCAGTTCTAGCGAAGAGACCCAGTACTTC; CDR3aa: CAISSSEETQYF
len: 13; d_gene: NA; v_gene: TRBV9; abundance: few; j_gene: TRBJ1-2; CDR3nt: TGTGCCAGCAGCGTTCGATCAGACGATGGCTACACCTTC; CDR3aa: CASSVRSDDGYTF
len: 14; d_gene: NA; v_gene: TRBV30; abundance: NA; j_gene: TRBJ1-2; CDR3nt: TGTGCCTGGGGAAGGGCGGCCAGCCCTCGCGGCTACACCTTC; CDR3aa: CAWGRAASPRGYTF
len: 15; d_gene: NA; v_gene: TRBV7-2; abundance: NA; j_gene: TRBJ2-6; CDR3nt: TGTGCCAGCAGCTTCATAAGCTCTGGGGCCAACGTCCTGACTTTC; CDR3aa: CASSFISSGANVLTF
len: 16; d_gene: NA; v_gene: TRBV7-8; abundance: NA; j_gene: TRBJ2-5; CDR3nt: TGTGCCAGCAGCACCCGAGCAGGGGATTCGGGAGAGACCCAGTACTTC; CDR3aa: CASSTRAGDSGETQYF
len: 20; d_gene: TRBD1; v_gene: TRBV5-1; abundance: NA; j_gene: TRBJ1-6; CDR3nt: TGCGCCAGCAGCTTGTATCTTCAGGGACAGGGCAACTCCTATAATTCACCCCTCCACTTT; CDR3aa: CASSLYLQGQGNSYNSPLHF
len: 14; d_gene: TRBD1; v_gene: TRBV11-3; abundance: once; j_gene: TRBJ2-7; CDR3nt: TGTGCCAGCATCATTTGGGACAGGGACTACGAGCAGTACTTC; CDR3aa: CASIIWDRDYEQYF
len: 13; d_gene: NA; v_gene: TRBV3-1/TRBV3-2; abundance: NA; j_gene: TRBJ1-1; CDR3nt: TGTGCCAGCAGCCAACGCAGGGGTTCTGAAGCTTTCTTT; CDR3aa: CASSQRRGSEAFF
len: 15; d_gene: TRBD1; v_gene: TRBV5-1; abundance: NA; j_gene: TRBJ2-1; CDR3nt: TGCGCCAGCAGCATCGACAGGGGGACCACCAATGAGCAGTTCTTC; CDR3aa: CASSIDRGTTNEQFF
len: 14; d_gene: NA; v_gene: TRBV6-6; abundance: once; j_gene: TRBJ2-3; CDR3nt: TGTGCCAGCAGTTTGGGACTGGCGACAGATACGCAGTATTTT; CDR3aa: CASSLGLATDTQYF
len: 18; d_gene: NA; v_gene: TRBV2; abundance: NA; j_gene: TRBJ2-7; CDR3nt: TGTGCCAGCAGTCCAGGGGCTCTTTCGTCCCCCGTAAACTACGAGCAGTACTTC; CDR3aa: CASSPGALSSPVNYEQYF
len: 14; d_gene: NA; v_gene: TRBV4-1; abundance: NA; j_gene: TRBJ1-5; CDR3nt: TGCGCCAGCAGCCCCACCTATAGCAATCAGCCCCAGCATTTT; CDR3aa: CASSPTYSNQPQHF
len: 14; d_gene: NA; v_gene: TRBV6-6; abundance: NA; j_gene: TRBJ1-2; CDR3nt: TGTGCCAGCGGAGACACTCCGGGGGACTATGGCTACACCTTC; CDR3aa: CASGDTPGDYGYTF
len: 14; d_gene: TRBD2; v_gene: TRBV2; abundance: NA; j_gene: TRBJ2-1; CDR3nt: TGTGCCAGCAGAGCTAGCGGGGGGGCCAATGAGCAGTTCTTC; CDR3aa: CASRASGGANEQFF
len: 15; d_gene: NA; v_gene: TRBV4-3; abundance: NA; j_gene: TRBJ1-5; CDR3nt: TGCGCCAGCAGCCAAGATCAGCGCGGCAATCAGCCCCAGCATTTT; CDR3aa: CASSQDQRGNQPQHF
len: 14; d_gene: NA; v_gene: TRBV6-7; abundance: NA; j_gene: TRBJ1-5; CDR3nt: TGTGCCAGCACCGGGACGGGGGGTATTCAGCCCCAGCATTTT; CDR3aa: CASTGTGGIQPQHF
len: 17; d_gene: NA; v_gene: TRBV3-1/TRBV3-2; abundance: NA; j_gene: TRBJ1-5; CDR3nt: TGTGCCAGCAGCCAAGCCGTGAGGGGCAGCGGGTCTCAGCCCCAGCATTTT; CDR3aa: CASSQAVRGSGSQPQHF
len: 14; d_gene: NA; v_gene: TRBV7-9; abundance: NA; j_gene: TRBJ1-1; CDR3nt: TGTGCCAGCAGCTTCAGTGGCATGAACACTGAAGCTTTCTTT; CDR3aa: CASSFSGMNTEAFF
len: 14; d_gene: TRBD1; v_gene: TRBV5-1; abundance: NA; j_gene: TRBJ1-4; CDR3nt: TGCGCCAGCAGCACCACAGGGGGGAATGAAAAACTGTTTTTT; CDR3aa: CASSTTGGNEKLFF
len: 13; d_gene: NA; v_gene: TRBV27; abundance: NA; j_gene: TRBJ2-7; CDR3nt: TGTGCCAGCAGGCGGACAATCGGCTACGAGCAGTACTTC; CDR3aa: CASRRTIGYEQYF
len: 13; d_gene: NA; v_gene: TRBV10-3; abundance: NA; j_gene: TRBJ1-2; CDR3nt: TGTGCCATCAGCAACACTCAGGACTATGGCTACACCTTC; CDR3aa: CAISNTQDYGYTF
len: 13; d_gene: TRBD2; v_gene: TRBV18; abundance: NA; j_gene: TRBJ2-7; CDR3nt: TGTGCCACCTCCGGCGGGGGTATCCACGAGCAGTACTTC; CDR3aa: CATSGGGIHEQYF
len: 15; d_gene: NA; v_gene: TRBV15; abundance: NA; j_gene: TRBJ1-2; CDR3nt: TGTGCCACCAGCAGACCGGACCGAGCTAACTATGGCTACACCTTC; CDR3aa: CATSRPDRANYGYTF
len: 13; d_gene: TRBD1; v_gene: TRBV5-1; abundance: NA; j_gene: TRBJ2-7; CDR3nt: TGCGCCAGCAGTAGGGACAGGGCAGACGAGCAGTACTTC; CDR3aa: CASSRDRADEQYF
len: 17; d_gene: NA; v_gene: TRBV28; abundance: NA; j_gene: TRBJ1-3; CDR3nt: TGTGCCAGCAAAACCGGGACGCAAGTCCAGGACGGAAACACCATATATTTT; CDR3aa: CASKTGTQVQDGNTIYF
len: 16; d_gene: NA; v_gene: TRBV5-1; abundance: NA; j_gene: TRBJ2-7; CDR3nt: TGCGCCAGCAGCGGCGAACCATTCGGGGCATTTTACGAGCAGTACTTC; CDR3aa: CASSGEPFGAFYEQYF
len: 13; d_gene: TRBD1; v_gene: TRBV3-1/TRBV3-2; abundance: NA; j_gene: TRBJ1-2; CDR3nt: TGTGCCAGCAGCCCCGGGACAGACTATGGCTACACCTTC; CDR3aa: CASSPGTDYGYTF
len: 17; d_gene: NA; v_gene: TRBV3-1/TRBV3-2; abundance: NA; j_gene: TRBJ1-3; CDR3nt: TGTGCCAGCAGCCAAGTCTCTCCCCATGGTGCTGGAAACACCATATATTTT; CDR3aa: CASSQVSPHGAGNTIYF
len: 16; d_gene: NA; v_gene: TRBV7-3; abundance: NA; j_gene: TRBJ2-1; CDR3nt: TGTGCCAGCAGCTTCGGGTCAGGGAACCGCTACAATGAGCAGTTCTTC; CDR3aa: CASSFGSGNRYNEQFF
len: 14; d_gene: NA; v_gene: TRBV3-1/TRBV3-2; abundance: NA; j_gene: TRBJ1-2; CDR3nt: TGTGCCAGCAGCCAGGCCTTAGGGGAGCGTGGCTACACCTTC; CDR3aa: CASSQALGERGYTF
len: 13; d_gene: NA; v_gene: TRBV2; abundance: NA; j_gene: TRBJ1-1; CDR3nt: TGTGCCAGCAGGGAAGGGCTCGATCATGAAGCTTTCTTT; CDR3aa: CASREGLDHEAFF
len: 12; d_gene: TRBD1; v_gene: TRBV6-6; abundance: once; j_gene: TRBJ1-1; CDR3nt: TGTGCCAGCAGAGCCGGGACAGCGCGGGCTTTCTTT; CDR3aa: CASRAGTARAFF
len: 12; d_gene: NA; v_gene: TRBV11-2; abundance: NA; j_gene: TRBJ2-1; CDR3nt: TGTGCCAGCAGCTTAGGGTTGTACGAGCAGTTCTTC; CDR3aa: CASSLGLYEQFF
len: 15; d_gene: NA; v_gene: TRBV28; abundance: NA; j_gene: TRBJ1-1; CDR3nt: TGTGCCAGCAGTCCTCCCGCGTTTTACACCACTGAAGCTTTCTTT; CDR3aa: CASSPPAFYTTEAFF
len: 13; d_gene: NA; v_gene: TRBV6-6; abundance: NA; j_gene: TRBJ2-7; CDR3nt: TGTGCCAGCAGTTACTCGACACCGGCTGGGCAGTACTTC; CDR3aa: CASSYSTPAGQYF
len: 19; d_gene: TRBD1; v_gene: TRBV10-3; abundance: NA; j_gene: TRBJ1-6; CDR3nt: TGTGCCATCAGTGATCCCCTCTTCTCCGGGACAGGGTTCCGGGGCTCTCTCCACTTT; CDR3aa: CAISDPLFSGTGFRGSLHF
len: 10; d_gene: TRBD1; v_gene: TRBV2; abundance: NA; j_gene: TRBJ1-1; CDR3nt: TGTGCCGGACAGGGATCTGAAGCTTTCTTT; CDR3aa: CAGQGSEAFF
len: 16; d_gene: TRBD2; v_gene: TRBV5-6; abundance: NA; j_gene: TRBJ2-3; CDR3nt: TGTGCCAGCAGCTCTCAGGTAGCGGGGGGGCCGGAGACGCAGTATTTT; CDR3aa: CASSSQVAGGPETQYF
len: 15; d_gene: NA; v_gene: TRBV19; abundance: NA; j_gene: TRBJ2-6; CDR3nt: TGTGCCAGTAGTATTAGGGGCTCTGGGGCCAACGTCCTGACTTTC; CDR3aa: CASSIRGSGANVLTF
len: 11; d_gene: NA; v_gene: TRBV15; abundance: NA; j_gene: TRBJ1-1; CDR3nt: TGTGCCACCAGCAGAGAGGGGAAGTCCTTCTTT; CDR3aa: CATSREGKSFF
len: 17; d_gene: TRBD1; v_gene: TRBV28; abundance: NA; j_gene: TRBJ2-7; CDR3nt: TGTGCCAGCAGCCCCCCCGGACAGGGACCCCGTTCCTACGAGCAGTACTTC; CDR3aa: CASSPPGQGPRSYEQYF
len: 19; d_gene: TRBD2; v_gene: TRBV10-3; abundance: NA; j_gene: TRBJ2-1; CDR3nt: TGTGCCGCAAAAAAAACTCGGACTAGCGGGGCCAGCTCCTACAATGAGCAGTTCTTC; CDR3aa: CAAKKTRTSGASSYNEQFF
len: 13; d_gene: NA; v_gene: TRBV28; abundance: NA; j_gene: TRBJ1-2; CDR3nt: TGTGCCAGCAGTCCCGACCTAGACCATGGCTACACCTTC; CDR3aa: CASSPDLDHGYTF
len: 15; d_gene: NA; v_gene: TRBV6-5; abundance: NA; j_gene: TRBJ1-1; CDR3nt: TGTGCCAGCAGTTACCGGTCGGCAGGGTACACTGAAGCTTTCTTT; CDR3aa: CASSYRSAGYTEAFF
len: 14; d_gene: NA; v_gene: TRBV7-2; abundance: NA; j_gene: TRBJ1-3; CDR3nt: TGTGCCAGCAGCGAGCAGCTTACTGGAAACACCATATATTTT; CDR3aa: CASSEQLTGNTIYF
len: 14; d_gene: NA; v_gene: TRBV7-2; abundance: NA; j_gene: TRBJ2-7; CDR3nt: TGTGCCAGCAGCTTAAGGAAACAGTCCTACGAGCAGTACTTC; CDR3aa: CASSLRKQSYEQYF
len: 15; d_gene: NA; v_gene: TRBV11-2; abundance: NA; j_gene: TRBJ2-1; CDR3nt: TGTGCCAGCAAGAAATTCGGGGCCCTTTACAATGAGCAGTTCTTC; CDR3aa: CASKKFGALYNEQFF
len: 13; d_gene: NA; v_gene: TRBV7-9; abundance: NA; j_gene: TRBJ1-1; CDR3nt: TGTGCCAGCACCATCGGACAGAACACTGAAGCTTTCTTT; CDR3aa: CASTIGQNTEAFF